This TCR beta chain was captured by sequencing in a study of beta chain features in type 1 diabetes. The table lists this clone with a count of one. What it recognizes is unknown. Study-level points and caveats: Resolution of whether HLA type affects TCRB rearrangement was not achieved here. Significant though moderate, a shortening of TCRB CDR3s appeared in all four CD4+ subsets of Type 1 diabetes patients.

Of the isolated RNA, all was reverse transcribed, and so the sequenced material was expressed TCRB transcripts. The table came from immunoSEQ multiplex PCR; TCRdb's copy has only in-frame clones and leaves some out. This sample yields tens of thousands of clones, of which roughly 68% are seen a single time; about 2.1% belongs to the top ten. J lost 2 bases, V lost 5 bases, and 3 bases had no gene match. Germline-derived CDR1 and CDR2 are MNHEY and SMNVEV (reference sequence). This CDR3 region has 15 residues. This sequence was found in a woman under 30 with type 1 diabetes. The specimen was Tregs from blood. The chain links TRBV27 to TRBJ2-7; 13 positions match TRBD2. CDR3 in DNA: TGTGCCAGCAGTAGAACTAGCGGGAGGGCCTACGAGCAGTACTTC. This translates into CASSRTSGRAYEQYF.